Below, one TCR beta chain is given with its context. From germline, CDR1 is PRHDT and CDR2 FYEKMQ (reference sequence). Deletions cut 5 bases from V and 1 base from J, with 5 bases between. CDR3 size: 12 residues. This record belongs to a study of control samples from healthy donors and cancer patients. Method: immunoSEQ multiplex PCR; TCRdb's copy keeps in-frame clones and lacks some. The sample holds some 130,000 clones, roughly 89% seen once. The clonotype was recovered from a man aged 18-30 years in good health. Sequences were obtained from blood. The genes are TRBV13 and TRBJ1-1; D is uncertain. This CDR3 reads CASSSSNTEAFF. In DNA form, the CDR3 reads TGTGCCAGCAGCAGCTCGAACACTGAAGCTTTCTTT. Combining the CDR3 with reference TRBV13 and TRBJ1-1 gives the whole variable domain AAGVIQSPRHLIKEKRETATLKCYPIPRHDTVYWYQQGPGQDPQFLISFYEKMQSDKGSIPDRFSAQQFSDYHSELNMSSLELGDSALYFCASSSSNTEAFFGQGTRLTVV.